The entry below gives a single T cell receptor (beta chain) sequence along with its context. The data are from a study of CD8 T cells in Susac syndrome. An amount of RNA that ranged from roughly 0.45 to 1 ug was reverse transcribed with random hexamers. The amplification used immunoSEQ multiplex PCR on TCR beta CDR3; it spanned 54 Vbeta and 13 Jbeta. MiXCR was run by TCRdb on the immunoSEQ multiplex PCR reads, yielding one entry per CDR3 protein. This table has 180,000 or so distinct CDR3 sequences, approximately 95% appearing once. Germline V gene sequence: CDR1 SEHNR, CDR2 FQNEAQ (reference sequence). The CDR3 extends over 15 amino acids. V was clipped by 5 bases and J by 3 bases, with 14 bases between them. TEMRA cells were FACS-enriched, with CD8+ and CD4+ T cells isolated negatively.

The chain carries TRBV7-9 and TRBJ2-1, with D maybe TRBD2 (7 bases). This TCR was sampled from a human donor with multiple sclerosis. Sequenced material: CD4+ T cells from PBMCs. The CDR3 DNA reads TGTGCCAGCAGCGGGAAGGGGGGGATCTACAATGAGCAGTTCTTC. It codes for CASSGKGGIYNEQFF.